The clone carrying this T cell receptor beta chain occurred a few times. No antigen is known for it. The authors extracted RNA and reverse transcribed it into cDNA as the sequencing template. Clones were read by immunoSEQ multiplex PCR, and TCRdb kept only the in-frame ones, dropping some. This sample carries over 100,000 clones, 49% of them seen once, and the ten largest clones take 18%. PBMC-derived CD4+ and CD8+ T cells were sorted. Looked up from germline, CDR1 is SQVTM and CDR2 is ANQGSEA. V shed 7 bases and J 8 bases; nucleotides not matched to a gene: 13. The CDR3 covers 13 residues. These data are taken from a study of CD8+ T cells in alopecia areata. General study results and limits: In scalp samples, resident alphabeta T cells of normal skin are also sequenced.

The chain couples TRBV29-1 to TRBJ1-1; 7 bases are a match to TRBD1. Sample: CD8+ T cells sorted from blood, taken at week 0. The sequence was collected from a human donor with alopecia areata. CDR3 protein: CSDLQTGQREAFF. The CDR3 DNA follows: TGCAGCGACCTTCAGACAGGGCAGAGGGAAGCTTTCTTT.